Detailed here is one TCR beta chain. The antigen is unknown. The data stem from a study of OX40 agonist ivuxolimab in advanced cancers. Study-wide results and limits: Mean expanded clone counts were higher in CD8+ than CD4+ T cells.

Only in-frame clones appear in the TCRdb table, and some are missing; sequencing was by immunoSEQ multiplex PCR. The repertoire consists of about 76,000 clones, with around nine tenths occurring once and the leading ten covering over 2%. Germline V CDR1 and CDR2: MRHNA, SNTAGT. With 5 bases clipped from V and 8 bases from J, the junction kept 12 bases outside the gene matches. The CDR3 contains 16 residues. The TCR was taken from an adult with an advanced solid tumor such as melanoma, head and neck, liver or kidney cancer. The specimen comprised CD4+ or CD8+ T cells sorted from blood, sampled in a trial of the OX40 agonist ivuxolimab. This rearrangement joins TRBV6-4 to TRBJ1-6; the match to TRBD1 covers 7 bases. The CDR3 loop is CASSPNQTGIHSPLHF. CDR3 sequence (DNA): TGTGCCAGCAGTCCCAACCAGACAGGGATACATTCACCCCTCCACTTT.